The clone carrying this T cell receptor beta chain was counted at least ten times. Its antigen is unidentified. The data derive from a study of neurological immune-mediated disorders. The overall study: Relapsing-remitting disease affected roughly 30, and secondary progressive 3, of roughly 34 multiple sclerosis patients.

Study-level points and caveats: One related-CDR3 cluster, found by phylogenetic grouping, held repertoires of 18 of 34 multiple sclerosis patients and is a possible signature. No CDR3 amino acid sequences recurred among expanded clones across subjects, suggesting private repertoires in all groups.

5'RACE generated cDNA with 10-nucleotide random UMIs. TCRdb processed the 5' RACE reads anew with MiXCR; each CDR3 protein has one entry. The table lists fewer than 50,000 distinct CDR3 sequences, 2% to 2.5% of them singletons. This receptor was taken from a man aged 25-45 years with multiple sclerosis. Sequenced input: PBMCs.

The CDR3 loop reads CSAPRTSGSSEQYF. The CDR3, as DNA: TGCAGTGCACCGAGGACTAGCGGGAGTTCCGAGCAGTACTTC. The chain carries TRBV20-1 and TRBJ2-7; the match to TRBD2 covers 13 bases. Looked up from germline, CDR1 is DFQATT and CDR2 is SNEGSKA (reference sequence). V was clipped by 6 bases and J by 6 bases; unmatched bases: 8. The CDR3 totals 14 residues.